This T cell receptor beta chain was observed in a study of T cells in localized non-small cell lung cancer (dated by TCRdb to the early 2020s). Describing the broader study: Comparing tumors with uninvolved tumor-adjacent lungs, the study looked at the T cell repertoires of approximately 250 patients with early-stage NSCLC. The mean age of the NSCLC patients was about 62 years, with about 120 men and 110 or so women. The cohort comprised roughly 220 treatment-naïve NSCLC patients with resected, localized lung tumors.

The V end gives up 4 bases and the J end 5 bases, leaving 5 bases in the junction not matched to a gene. In the germline V gene, CDR1 corresponds to MNHGY and CDR2 to SAAAGT. Its CDR3 holds 15 amino acids, cysteine through phenylalanine. Left in the record is the CDR3 DNA by itself, 45 bases read in frame from the first base. Broader findings and caveats from the paper: Uninvolved tumor-adjacent lung showed the highest T cell clonality, higher than tumor, which suggests more focused antigenic responses in the uninvolved tumor-adjacent lung. Because multi-region sequencing of the tumors was not done, intratumor heterogeneity could not be ruled out. Higher T cell density in blood was associated with longer overall survival, whereas higher clonality in adjacent lung was associated with shorter survival. Since the design was exploratory, TCR variables were selected using unadjusted p-values with no false-discovery rate correction. A median of approximately 50 of the top 100 tumor clones turned up in the paired uninvolved adjacent lung, and 25 to 30 of those clones also ranked among the top 100 of that same adjacent lung.

TCR beta CDR3 regions were sequenced from DNA using the immunoSEQ Assay. Regarding the original processing steps: T cell density was computed as TCR beta template counts normalized to usable DNA estimated by amplifying housekeeping genes. The preseqR package was used to estimate richness by extrapolating to 400,000 templates for PBMC samples and to 120,000 templates for tissue samples. Clonality was calculated as one minus Pielou's evenness. Tissue-enriched TCRs were identified through differential abundance testing performed on productive amino-acid clonotypes, with a minimum total count of 5 and an alpha of 0.1. The Jaccard Index and the Morisita Overlap Index were used to quantify repertoire overlap between compartments. GLIPH grouped TCR beta CDR3s together with public tetramer-defined viral CDR3s, and a viral motif had to include at least three viral sequences and show V-gene enrichment. The clones in this table, taken by TCRdb from immuneACCESS, are in-frame only. Not every clone is retained; where verified, under half of the shortfall comes from an unresolved V gene, and the cause of the rest is unknown. That table supplies the V and J calls and clone size; D and trimming were determined from the DNA. The sample records over 6,000 clones, approximately 15% of which are singletons. Clones ranked in the top ten supply under 5.5% of the sample.

As concerns this clone: Which antigen it targets is not known. No much larger clonotype is one base removed from it; base qualities were not supplied.

Uninvolved adjacent lung was obtained at least 2 cm from the tumor margin, and the absence of atypia was confirmed by two independent pathologists. At diagnosis, tumor, uninvolved tumor-adjacent lung and peripheral blood were collected and then preserved as a mix of FFPE and fresh-frozen material. This clonotype was obtained from a male donor older than 55 with stage II squamous cell lung carcinoma. The chain is made from TRBV6-8 and TRBJ2-2, with 9 middle bases fitting TRBD1. The specimen comprised normal lung tissue next to the tumor, sampled before any cancer treatment. In nucleotides, the sequence is TGTGCCAGCAGTTGGTCGGACAGGGGAACCGGGGAGCTGTTTTTT. This encodes CASSWSDRGTGELFF.